The clone carrying this TCR beta chain was counted only a few times. TCRdb used MiXCR to reprocess the 5' RACE reads, holding one entry per CDR3 protein. The sample includes about 350,000 distinct CDR3 sequences, roughly 15% seen only once; the top ten take approximately 21%. This record comes from a study of T-cell memory formation after mild COVID-19. Study in general: Clustering of TCRs was largely donor specific.

V shed 5 bases and J shed 5 bases, with 15 bases lying between them. This CDR3 has 13 residues. The V gene's germline CDR1 is SQVTM and CDR2 ANQGSEA. The material sequenced was PBMCs or a T cell subset sorted from them (not recorded which). The rearrangement joins TRBV29-1 to TRBJ2-5; D gene ambiguous. The sequence was obtained from a man aged 18 to 35 who had mild COVID-19 (a few samples of this study predate the infection). Cell type and time point are not known. The chain's CDR3 is CSVSLWGTETQYF. In nucleotides, the CDR3 is TGCAGCGTTAGCCTTTGGGGTACGGAGACCCAGTACTTC.